This T cell receptor (beta chain) was identified during a study of a mutant IDH1 vaccine in newly diagnosed glioma. Study details: Before enrollment, the patients had been treated with radiotherapy alone, temozolomide alone, or both together. Most of them had received both.

Sequencing used immunoSEQ multiplex PCR; TCRdb keeps in-frame clones, though not all of them. The sample holds approximately 67,000 clones; over 70% are singletons and the top ten take about an eighth. With regard to this clone: Its target is not known.

V shed 3 bases and J shed 6 bases, with 6 bases lying between them. The CDR3 contains 11 residues. The germline V gene encodes CDR1 SNHLY and CDR2 FYNNEI. Time point noted: week 23, last vaccination. It was 300 ug of mutant IDH1 20-mer peptide that made up each vaccine dose, given with topical imiquimod. The sample was PBMCs, taken from a glioma patient whose treatment included an IDH1 peptide vaccine. This clonotype was obtained from a young man with glioma. The chain links TRBV2 to TRBJ2-7, with a tentative D call TRBD2 (6 bases). The CDR3 loop reads CASSDGGEQYF. The CDR3 region has the DNA TGTGCCAGCAGTGACGGGGGCGAGCAGTACTTC.